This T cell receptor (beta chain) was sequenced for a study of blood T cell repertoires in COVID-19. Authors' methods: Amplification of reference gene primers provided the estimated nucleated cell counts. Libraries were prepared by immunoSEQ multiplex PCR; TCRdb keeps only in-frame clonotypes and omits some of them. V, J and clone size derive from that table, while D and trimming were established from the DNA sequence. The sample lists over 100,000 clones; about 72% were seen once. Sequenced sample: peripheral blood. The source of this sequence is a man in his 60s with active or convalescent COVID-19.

This CDR3 is CASSLSPLGYTF. CDR3 bases: TGTGCCAGCAGTTTGTCTCCCCTTGGCTACACCTTC. V gene TRBV12-3 or TRBV12-4 combines with J gene TRBJ1-2, with D unclear. This CDR3 is built from 12 residues. V shed 3 bases and J shed 7 bases, with 9 bases lying between them.